Included here is one T cell receptor beta chain sequence, with context. These data belong to a study of blood T cell repertoires in COVID-19. This CDR3 region has 18 residues. Looked up from germline, CDR1 is GTSNPN and CDR2 is SVGIG (reference sequence). V shed 4 bases and J 3 bases; nucleotides not matched to a gene: 18. In the original analysis: By means of reference gene primer amplification, nucleated cell counts were estimated. Profiling relied on immunoSEQ multiplex PCR, and the TCRdb table lists in-frame clones only, not all of them. The V and J calls and clone size come from that table; D and trimming were worked out from the DNA. The sample lists 90,000 to 120,000 clones, 80% to 90% occurring once.

The chain is built from TRBV30 and TRBJ2-1; TRBD1 matches at 7 bases. This receptor was obtained from an elderly woman with acute or convalescent COVID-19. The source material was peripheral blood. CDR3 region: CAWNPSGTAKVRYNEQFF. The CDR3 coding sequence is TGTGCCTGGAACCCCTCGGGGACAGCCAAGGTCCGCTACAATGAGCAGTTCTTC.